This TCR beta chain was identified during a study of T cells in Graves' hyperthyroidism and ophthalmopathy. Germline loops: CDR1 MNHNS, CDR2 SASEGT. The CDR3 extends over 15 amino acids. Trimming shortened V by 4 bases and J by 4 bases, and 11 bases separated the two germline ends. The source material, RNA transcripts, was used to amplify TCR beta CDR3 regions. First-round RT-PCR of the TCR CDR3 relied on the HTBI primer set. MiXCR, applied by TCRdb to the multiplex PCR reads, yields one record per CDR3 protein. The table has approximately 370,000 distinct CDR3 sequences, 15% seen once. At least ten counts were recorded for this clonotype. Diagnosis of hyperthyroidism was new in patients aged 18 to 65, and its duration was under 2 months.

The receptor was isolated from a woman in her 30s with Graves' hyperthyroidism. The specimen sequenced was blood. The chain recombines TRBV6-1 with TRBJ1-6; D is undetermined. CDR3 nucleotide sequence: TGTGCCAGCAGTGTCCAAGAACCATATAATTCACCCCTCCACTTT. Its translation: CASSVQEPYNSPLHF.